This T cell receptor (beta chain) was observed in a study of T cells expressing NK-cell markers. The CDR3 totals 16 residues. CDR1 SGHDN and CDR2 FVKESK come from the germline V gene. The cDNA for TCR beta came from 5'RACE template switching with UMIs. TCRdb re-called the 5' RACE reads; one entry per CDR3 protein, DNA not given. The sample holds roughly 420,000 distinct CDR3 sequences. The material sequenced was blood T cells: a sorted CD56 or NKG2C T cell subset, CD4+ or CD8+ T cells, or bulk PBMC T cells (not recorded which). V is TRBV14 and J is TRBJ1-1. This receptor was taken from a woman aged 18-70 years in good health. The CDR3 protein is CASSPSGFSLRTEAFF.